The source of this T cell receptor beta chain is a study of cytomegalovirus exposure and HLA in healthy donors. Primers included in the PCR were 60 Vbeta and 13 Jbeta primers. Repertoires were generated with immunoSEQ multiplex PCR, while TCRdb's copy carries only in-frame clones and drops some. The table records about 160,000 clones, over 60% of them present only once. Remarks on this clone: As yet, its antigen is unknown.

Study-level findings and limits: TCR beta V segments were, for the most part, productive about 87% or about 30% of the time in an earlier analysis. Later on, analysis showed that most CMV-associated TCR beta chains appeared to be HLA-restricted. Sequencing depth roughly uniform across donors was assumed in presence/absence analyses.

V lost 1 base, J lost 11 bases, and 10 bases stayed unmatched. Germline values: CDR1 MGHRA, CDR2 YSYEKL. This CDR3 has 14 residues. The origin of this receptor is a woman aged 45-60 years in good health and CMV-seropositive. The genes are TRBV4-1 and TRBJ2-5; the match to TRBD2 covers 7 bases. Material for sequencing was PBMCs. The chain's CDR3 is CASSQAGLGGGQYF. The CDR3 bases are TGCGCCAGCAGCCAAGCAGGGCTCGGGGGAGGGCAGTACTTC.